This TCR beta chain was profiled in a study of blood T cells in healthy people across ages. This clonotype was seen a handful of times. Its antigen remains unknown. Study-level findings and limits: Higher diversity, along with more naive CD4+ cells, distinguished long-lived donors from aged donors.

CDR3 length equals 15 residues. CDR1 and CDR2 (germline): SGHRS, YFSETQ. V was trimmed by 4 bases and J by 1 base, leaving 14 bases between them. For the second PCR, which ran for about 6 to 11 cycles, a sample-barcoded 5' primer and a J-beta primer mix were used. TCRdb re-called the 5' RACE reads through MiXCR, storing one row per CDR3 protein. The data show some 1,800,000 distinct CDR3 sequences, around 42% seen once. The chain has TRBV5-1 and TRBJ1-1, with D possibly TRBD1 on 5 matching bases. Sequenced: blood. This TCR was sampled from a human donor in good health. CDR3 in DNA: TGCGCCAGCAGCCCCGGGGCCAACCGGAACACTGAAGCTTTCTTT. It encodes CASSPGANRNTEAFF.